A selection of T cell receptor beta chains follows, all from one sample in a study of blood T cell repertoires in COVID-19. TCRdb's copy holds only in-frame clones and misses some; the assay was immunoSEQ multiplex PCR. The sample consists of more than 80,000 clones, under 85% of them appearing once. Sequencing was done on a sample of peripheral blood. These receptor sequences come from a woman in her 70s with acute or convalescent COVID-19. CDR3s include the opening cysteine and the closing phenylalanine or tryptophan. D genes are given only for firm matches. Rows may omit the clone size; those that give it use once, few, many or a size class.

abundance	d_gene	j_gene	v_gene	CDR3nt	CDR3aa
.	TRBD1	TRBJ1-3	TRBV6-5	TGTGCCAGCAGTTACTCTGCAGGGGGAGCTGGAAACACCATATATTTT	CASSYSAGGAGNTIYF
.	TRBD1	TRBJ1-5	TRBV6-5	TGTGCCAGCAGTTACCCACAGGGGGGCAATCAGCCCCAGCATTTT	CASSYPQGGNQPQHF
.	TRBD2	TRBJ2-1	TRBV5-1	TGCGCCAGGCGGAACCGGGAGGATGTGGATGAGCAGTTCTTC	CARRNREDVDEQFF
.	.	TRBJ1-5	TRBV7-6	TGTGCCAGCAGCTTGTTAGGGGAAAGTCAGCCCCAGCATTTT	CASSLLGESQPQHF
once	.	TRBJ1-6	TRBV6-1	TGTGCCAGCAGTGAAGCACCCGCAGGGATCTATTCACCCCTCCACTTT	CASSEAPAGIYSPLHF
.	TRBD1	TRBJ1-2	TRBV27	TGTGCCAGCAGTCCCACCCGGAGGGACAGTTCTAACTATGGCTACACCTTC	CASSPTRRDSSNYGYTF
few	TRBD2	TRBJ2-1	TRBV27	TGTGCCAGCAGCCTGGCCCGGACTAGCGGCAATGAGCAGTTCTTC	CASSLARTSGNEQFF
once	TRBD1	TRBJ1-2	TRBV5-1	TGCGCCAGCAGCCCGGGGGGACAGGGGATGGGCTACACCTTC	CASSPGGQGMGYTF
.	.	TRBJ2-5	TRBV18	TGTGCCAGCTCACCCCGAGAGACCCAGTACTTC	CASSPRETQYF
.	.	TRBJ1-2	TRBV10-3	TGTGCCATCAGTGAGTCGGCAGGGAATGGCTACACCTTC	CAISESAGNGYTF
.	TRBD2	TRBJ2-1	TRBV20-1	TGCAGTGCTAGTCGGGCTAGCGGGGTCTCCGATGAGCAGTTCTTC	CSASRASGVSDEQFF
.	.	TRBJ2-7	TRBV15	TGTGCCACCAGCAGAGAGACCAGCGGGCTCTACGAGCAGTACTTC	CATSRETSGLYEQYF
.	.	TRBJ1-2	TRBV3-1/TRBV3-2	TGTGCCAGCAGCCCCGGAAGGACTTATGGCTACACCTTC	CASSPGRTYGYTF
.	.	TRBJ1-4	TRBV20-1	TGCAGTGCCCTTTATAATGAAAAACTGTTTTTT	CSALYNEKLFF
few	TRBD2	TRBJ2-5	TRBV11-2	TGTGCCAGCAGCCAGGGACTAGCGGCTCAAGAGACCCAGTACTTC	CASSQGLAAQETQYF
few	TRBD1	TRBJ1-2	TRBV30	TGTGCCTGGAGTGTAACCTCCACGACAGGGCAGGACGGCTACACCTTC	CAWSVTSTTGQDGYTF
.	.	TRBJ2-3	TRBV2	TGTGCCAGCAGTGAAGGCGTTGCCACAGATACGCAGTATTTT	CASSEGVATDTQYF
few	TRBD1	TRBJ1-1	TRBV5-1	TGCGCCAGCAGCTTTTACCGGGACAGGGGGACTGAAGCTTTCTTT	CASSFYRDRGTEAFF
.	.	TRBJ1-2	TRBV6-5	TGTGCCAGTACTGAGGGGGGGTCTAACTATGGCTACACCTTC	CASTEGGSNYGYTF
.	TRBD1	TRBJ2-1	TRBV7-9	TGTGCCAGCAGCTCCCCGGGACAGGGCTACAATGAGCAGTTCTTC	CASSSPGQGYNEQFF
once	TRBD1	TRBJ1-1	TRBV18	TGTGCCAGCTCACCGGACAGGGGAAGCCTGAACACTGAAGCTTTCTTT	CASSPDRGSLNTEAFF
.	TRBD1	TRBJ2-6	TRBV7-8	TGTGCCAGCAGCTCCCGGGACAGGGGGGGCCCTGGGGCCAACGTCCTGACTTTC	CASSSRDRGGPGANVLTF
once	.	TRBJ1-2	TRBV1	TGCACCAGCAGCCAAGCCCAGGGGGCAAAAGACTATGGCTACACCTTC	CTSSQAQGAKDYGYTF
.	.	TRBJ2-5	TRBV30	TGTGCCTGGAGCCGCGGGACCGCTCAAGAGACCCAGTACTTC	CAWSRGTAQETQYF
once	.	TRBJ1-1	TRBV6-4	TGTGCCAGCATCAAAAAATGGGGCCGTCGTCCGAACACTGAAGCTTTCTTT	CASIKKWGRRPNTEAFF
few	.	TRBJ1-1	TRBV10-3	TGTGCCATCAGTGAAGACCTTCCAGGCTCTGAAGCTTTCTTT	CAISEDLPGSEAFF
.	.	TRBJ2-7	TRBV6-6	TGTGCCAGCAGTTACAACAGATCCCCCTACGAGCAGTACTTC	CASSYNRSPYEQYF
.	.	TRBJ1-4	TRBV19	TGTGCCAGTAGTCTACCTCCATTGGCTAATGAAAAACTGTTTTTT	CASSLPPLANEKLFF
.	TRBD1	TRBJ2-1	TRBV4-1	TGCGCCAGCAGCCAAACGGGCAGGGGGCAGTACAATGAGCAGTTCTTC	CASSQTGRGQYNEQFF
.	TRBD1	TRBJ1-4	TRBV18	TGTGCCAGCTCACCAACAGGGGTGGGTGAAAAACTGTTTTTT	CASSPTGVGEKLFF
few	.	TRBJ1-1	TRBV6-5	TGTGCCAGCAGCGAGGGTGGGGTGTTGGACACTGAAGCTTTCTTT	CASSEGGVLDTEAFF
once	.	TRBJ1-3	TRBV2	TGTGCCAGCAGAAACGACAGGACCAGTGATGGAAACACCATATATTTT	CASRNDRTSDGNTIYF
.	TRBD1	TRBJ1-2	TRBV19	TGTGCCAGTACCCCCGGACAGGGAAACTATGGCTACACCTTC	CASTPGQGNYGYTF
.	TRBD1	TRBJ1-6	TRBV7-2	TGTGCCAGCAGCTTAGGGGCGGGACAGCCCTCACCCCTCCACTTT	CASSLGAGQPSPLHF
.	.	TRBJ2-3	TRBV24-1	TGTGCCACCAGTCCAAAGCCCCAGGGCCCTAGCACAGATACGCAGTATTTT	CATSPKPQGPSTDTQYF
.	.	TRBJ2-3	TRBV6-8	TGTGCCAGCAGTTACCGTTACACAGATACGCAGTATTTT	CASSYRYTDTQYF
few	.	TRBJ1-2	TRBV5-1	TGCGCCAGCAGCTTTGACAGAAACTATGGCTACACCTTC	CASSFDRNYGYTF
.	.	TRBJ1-1	TRBV15	TGTGCCACCAGCAAAGGGGGAACTGAAGCTTTCTTT	CATSKGGTEAFF
.	TRBD1	TRBJ1-2	TRBV11-3	TGTGCCAGCAGCTTAACAGGGGTTTATGGCTACACCTTC	CASSLTGVYGYTF
.	.	TRBJ1-1	TRBV10-3	TGTGCCATCAGTGCAGGACTAAACACTGAAGCTTTCTTT	CAISAGLNTEAFF
.	TRBD1	TRBJ1-2	TRBV4-1	TGCGCCAGCAGCCAAGAACGGGACAGGGTGGACGGCTACACCTTC	CASSQERDRVDGYTF
.	.	TRBJ1-2	TRBV19	TGTGCCAGTAGCCCTAAAGGAGGGCAGTCCGGTGTAGCGTATGGCTACACCTTC	CASSPKGGQSGVAYGYTF
.	.	TRBJ1-2	TRBV5-1	TGCGCCAGCAGCTTGCTGGGGGCCTATGGCTACACCTTC	CASSLLGAYGYTF
.	.	TRBJ2-3	TRBV5-4	TGTGCCAGCAGCCCGGACTACACAGATACGCAGTATTTT	CASSPDYTDTQYF
.	TRBD1	TRBJ1-2	TRBV7-9	TGTGCCAGCAGCAGGAATGGACAGGGGGCTGATGGCTACACCTTC	CASSRNGQGADGYTF